This entry lists 15 T cell receptor beta chains sequenced from one sample in a study of T cell changes during pregnancy in multiple sclerosis. Assay: immunoSEQ multiplex PCR; the TCRdb copy retains only in-frame clones and omits some. The sample contains some 60,000 clones, more than 85% of which appear only once. The sample consisted of CD4+ T cells from peripheral blood mononuclear cells, taken in the third trimester of pregnancy. These receptors originate from a female donor with multiple sclerosis, enrolled in a pregnancy study.

J is TRBJ1-1 and V is TRBV4-3, with no clear D. The germline gives CDR1 LGHNA, CDR2 YSLEER. This CDR3 has 14 amino acids. Trimming removed 0 bases at V and 11 bases at J, with 16 bases between. The CDR3 region is CASSQDISGRDAFF. The CDR3 nucleotides are TGCGCCAGCAGCCAAGATATCTCTGGGAGGGATGCTTTCTTT.

The chain uses TRBV7-9 and TRBJ1-5; 8 bases agree with TRBD1. V shed 5 bases and J 8 bases; nucleotides not matched to a gene: 17. The CDR3 covers 17 residues. Per the germline V gene, CDR1 is SEHNR and CDR2 is FQNEAQ (reference sequence). The CDR3 is CASSKIRGTGPGKPQHF. The CDR3 DNA reads TGTGCCAGCAGCAAAATACGCGGGACAGGCCCCGGGAAGCCCCAGCATTTT.

As for this clone: The same CDR3 arises from other DNA sequences in this sample as well. Here the CDR3 reads CASSFQDYGYTF. The CDR3 nucleotides read TGTGCCAGCAGTTTTCAGGATTATGGCTACACCTTC. The chain employs TRBV28 and TRBJ1-2; D remains ambiguous. CDR1 and CDR2 (germline): MDHEN, SYDVKM. Trimming removed 3 bases from V and 5 bases from J, with 7 bases in between. The CDR3 contains 12 residues.

V and J are TRBV6-1 and TRBJ2-5; 8 bases match TRBD2. CDR3 length equals 15 residues. Germline V gives CDR1 MNHNS, CDR2 SASEGT. Trimming at V came to 4 bases and at J to 9 bases, leaving 13 bases not matched to a gene. CDR3 sequence reads: CASSVTGTRRWAQYF. Written as DNA, the CDR3 is TGTGCCAGCAGTGTCACCGGGACTAGGAGGTGGGCCCAGTACTTC.

This clone was recorded a few times. The chain links TRBV10-3 to TRBJ2-7, with D possibly matching TRBD1 (6 bases). Trimming took off 8 bases at V and 2 bases at J, with 7 bases between the two ends. Germline loops: CDR1 ENHRY, CDR2 SYGVKD. The CDR3 extends over 11 amino acids. CDR3 residues: CAIGQTYEQYF. In DNA form, the CDR3 reads TGTGCCATCGGACAGACCTACGAGCAGTACTTC.

Only a few counts were recorded for this clone. The J gene is TRBJ2-4, the V gene TRBV18, with 10 bases aligning to TRBD1. This CDR3 comprises 15 residues. Losses at the gene ends were 4 bases for V and 8 bases for J; bases not matched to a gene: 8. CDR1 and CDR2 from the germline V gene are KGHSH and LQKENI. The CDR3: CASSQRDRGWDIQYF. The CDR3, as DNA: TGTGCCAGCTCACAACGGGACAGGGGTTGGGACATTCAGTACTTC.

This chain's CDR3 is CASSKGQGGMNTEAFF. The CDR3 DNA is TGTGCCAGCAGCAAGGGACAGGGCGGTATGAACACTGAAGCTTTCTTT. The V gene is TRBV7-6, the J gene TRBJ1-1; 9 nucleotides match TRBD1. Germline V gene data show CDR1 as SGHVS and CDR2 as FNYEAQ. V shed 5 bases and J 0 bases; nucleotides not matched to a gene: 7. The CDR3 has 16 residues. The full variable domain, with the rest looked up from reference TRBV7-6 and TRBJ1-1, is GAGVSQSPRYKVTKRGQDVALRCDPISGHVSLYWYRQALGQGPEFLTYFNYEAQQDKSGLPNDRFSAERPEGSISTLTIQRTEQRDSAMYRCASSKGQGGMNTEAFFGQGTRLTVV.

The rearrangement joins TRBV15 to TRBJ1-4, with 7 nucleotides matching TRBD1. Germline V gives CDR1 LNHNV, CDR2 YYDKDF (reference sequence). There are 15 residues in the CDR3. V dropped 0 bases and J dropped 8; count of bases not matched to a gene: 6. The CDR3 protein is CATSRDIVTGEKLFF. The CDR3 DNA reads as TGTGCCACCAGCAGAGATATCGTGACAGGGGAAAAACTGTTTTTT.

The chain has TRBV5-1 and TRBJ2-6; TRBD1 matches at 12 bases. Trimming took 4 bases from V and 1 from J; bases not matched to a gene: 6. The CDR3 has 18 residues. Germline V lookup: CDR1 SGHRS, CDR2 YFSETQ. CDR3: CASSQGTGGSSGANVLTF. The CDR3 DNA sequence: TGCGCCAGCAGCCAAGGGACAGGGGGCAGTTCTGGGGCCAACGTCCTGACTTTC.

The chain has TRBV5-4 and TRBJ2-5; D might be TRBD2 (5 bases). The V gene's germline CDR1 is SGHNT and CDR2 YYREEE (reference sequence). The V and J ends lost 0 bases and 1 base respectively, with 10 bases between them. CDR3 length: 15 amino acids. The CDR3 DNA sequence: TGTGCCAGCAGCTTGGCGTCCGGGGTCCAAGAGACCCAGTACTTC. It yields the protein CASSLASGVQETQYF.

The chain uses TRBV6-5 and TRBJ1-1; no firm D call. Germline lookup yields CDR1 MNHEY and CDR2 SVGAGI. With 5 bases removed from V and 1 base from J, the gap between germline ends came to 5 bases. The CDR3 spans 12 residues. This CDR3 is CASSRGNTEAFF. CDR3 in DNA: TGTGCCAGCAGTCGGGGGAACACTGAAGCTTTCTTT.

This chain connects TRBV2 to TRBJ2-2; TRBD2 aligns across 7 bases. V trimming: 5 bases; J trimming: 16 bases; junction bases outside the gene matches: 7. This CDR3 is 11 amino acids long. CDR1 and CDR2 (germline): SNHLY, FYNNEI. The CDR3 spells CASSWDYRQFF. The CDR3 DNA follows: TGTGCCAGCAGTTGGGACTACCGTCAGTTTTTT.

The rearrangement links TRBV30 to TRBJ1-4, with 9 bases aligning to TRBD1. CDR1 and CDR2 (germline): GTSNPN, SVGIG (reference sequence). Losses at the gene ends were 2 bases for V and 5 bases for J; bases not matched to a gene: 6. The CDR3 has 15 amino acids. CDR3 loop: CAWSQTGGRNEKLFF. For the CDR3, the DNA is TGTGCCTGGAGTCAGACAGGGGGGAGGAATGAAAAACTGTTTTTT.

This sequence joins TRBV4-2 and TRBJ1-2, with 7 bases lining up with TRBD1. The trim removed 2 bases at V and 4 bases at J, leaving 4 bases unmatched. Germline CDR1 is LGHNA and CDR2 is YNFKEQ. The CDR3 sequence is 14 residues long. As DNA, the CDR3 is TGTGCCAGCAGCCAACCGGGACAGCCCTATGGCTACACCTTC. Translating it yields CASSQPGQPYGYTF.

The chain has TRBV18 and TRBJ2-7; 9 bases map to TRBD2. Trimming took 3 bases from V and 7 from J; bases not matched to a gene: 7. Germline values: CDR1 KGHSH, CDR2 LQKENI. This CDR3 has 14 residues. CDR3 region: CASSPGTSPKEQYF. In DNA form, the CDR3 reads TGTGCCAGCTCACCCGGGACTAGCCCCAAGGAGCAGTACTTC.